This T cell receptor (beta chain) was documented in a study of CD8 T cells in Susac syndrome. Study-wide points: In its TCR sequencing and HLA analysis, the study acknowledged that the number of individuals was relatively small.

RNA in amounts of roughly 0.5 to 1 ug was reverse transcribed with random hexamers. Amplification of TCR beta CDR3 used immunoSEQ multiplex PCR across 54 Vbeta and 13 Jbeta. TCRdb recomputed calls from the immunoSEQ multiplex PCR reads with MiXCR, one row per CDR3 protein. The repertoire holds over 140,000 distinct CDR3 sequences, with over 90% as singletons. TCR beta sequences were obtained from blood CD8+ and CD4+ T cells. Patients having Susac syndrome satisfied recently defined diagnostic criteria for definite or probable disease. Germline V CDR1 and CDR2: SGDLS, YYNGEE. The CDR3 totals 14 residues. Trimming took off 3 bases at V and 3 bases at J, with 13 bases between the two ends. Regarding this clonotype: What it recognizes is unknown.

The source material was CD4+ T cells from PBMCs. The source is a human donor with Susac syndrome. V and J are TRBV9 and TRBJ2-7, with TRBD1 as a possible D gene (6 bases). Here the CDR3 reads CASSEVGTSYEQYF. As DNA, the CDR3 is TGTGCCAGCAGCGAAGTAGGGACAAGCTACGAGCAGTACTTC.